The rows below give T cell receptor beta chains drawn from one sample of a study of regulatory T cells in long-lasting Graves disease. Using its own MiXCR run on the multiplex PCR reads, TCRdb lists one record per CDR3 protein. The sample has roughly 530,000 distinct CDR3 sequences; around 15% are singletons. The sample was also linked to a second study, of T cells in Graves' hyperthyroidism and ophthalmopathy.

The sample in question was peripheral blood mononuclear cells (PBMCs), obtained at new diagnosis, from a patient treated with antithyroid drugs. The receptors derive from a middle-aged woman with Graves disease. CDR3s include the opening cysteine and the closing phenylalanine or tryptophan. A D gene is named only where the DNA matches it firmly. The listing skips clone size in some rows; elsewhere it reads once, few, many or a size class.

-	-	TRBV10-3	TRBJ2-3	CAIRFSPVGSTDTQYF	TGTGCCATCAGGTTTAGCCCCGTCGGGAGCACAGATACGCAGTATTTT
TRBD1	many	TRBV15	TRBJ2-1	CATSRPGQGNNEQFF	TGTGCCACCAGCAGACCGGGACAGGGGAACAATGAGCAGTTCTTC
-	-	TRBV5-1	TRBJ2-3	CASSGLLTDTQYF	TGCGCCAGCAGCGGGCTTCTCACAGATACGCAGTATTTT
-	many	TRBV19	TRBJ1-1	CASTTGLNTEAFF	TGTGCCAGTACCACGGGCCTGAACACTGAAGCTTTCTTT
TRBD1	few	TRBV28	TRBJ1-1	CASSLLGQGNTEAFF	TGTGCCAGCAGTTTGTTGGGACAGGGGAACACTGAAGCTTTCTTT
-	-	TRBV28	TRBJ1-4	CASSLSEFGEKLFF	TGTGCCAGCAGTTTATCAGAGTTTGGTGAAAAACTGTTTTTT
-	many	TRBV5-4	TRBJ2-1	CASINGGRGNNEQFF	TGTGCCAGCATCAACGGGGGCCGCGGGAACAATGAGCAGTTCTTC
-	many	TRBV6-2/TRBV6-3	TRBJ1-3	CASSYGAVASSGNTIYF	TGTGCCAGCAGTTACGGGGCGGTAGCCTCCTCTGGAAACACCATATATTTT
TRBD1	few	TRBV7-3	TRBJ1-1	CASRTGTGDVGTEAFF	TGTGCCAGCAGGACCGGGACAGGGGATGTTGGAACTGAAGCTTTCTTT
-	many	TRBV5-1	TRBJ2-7	CASSDQDGAYEQYF	TGCGCCAGCAGCGACCAGGACGGGGCCTACGAGCAGTACTTC
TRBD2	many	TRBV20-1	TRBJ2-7	CSATGGGRVSSYEQYF	TGCAGTGCGACCGGGGGGGGCAGGGTTTCGTCCTACGAGCAGTACTTC
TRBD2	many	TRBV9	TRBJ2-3	CASSVSGGSDTQYF	TGTGCCAGCAGCGTTAGCGGGGGCTCAGATACGCAGTATTTT
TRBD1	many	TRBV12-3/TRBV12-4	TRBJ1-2	CASSSTGGAGYTF	TGTGCCAGCAGTTCGACAGGGGGCGCGGGCTACACCTTC
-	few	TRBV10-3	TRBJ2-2	CAIKTGALGTGELFF	TGTGCCATCAAGACCGGGGCCCTGGGCACCGGGGAGCTGTTTTTT
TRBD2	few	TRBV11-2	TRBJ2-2	CASSLLAGYTGELFF	TGTGCCAGCAGCCTACTAGCGGGGTACACCGGGGAGCTGTTTTTT
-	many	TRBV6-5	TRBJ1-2	CASSSVMRATGGYTF	TGTGCCAGCAGTTCCGTCATGAGGGCGACTGGAGGCTACACCTTC
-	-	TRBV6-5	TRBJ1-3	CASSYGGGLLSGNTIYF	TGTGCCAGCAGTTACGGCGGTGGACTCCTCTCTGGAAACACCATATATTTT
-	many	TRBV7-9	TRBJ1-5	CASSWGGEGQPQHF	TGTGCCAGCAGCTGGGGGGGAGAAGGTCAGCCCCAGCATTTT
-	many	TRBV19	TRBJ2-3	CASSAGGRLDTQYF	TGTGCCAGTAGTGCCGGGGGGCGCTTAGATACGCAGTATTTT
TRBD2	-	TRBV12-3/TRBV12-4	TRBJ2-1	CASESGGAYEQFF	TGTGCCAGCGAGAGCGGGGGGGCATATGAGCAGTTCTTC